Listed here are 17 T cell receptor beta chains from one sample, sequenced in a study of shared clonotypes between healthy human individuals. The protocol was immunoSEQ multiplex PCR, while the TCRdb copy is restricted to in-frame clones and leaves out a portion. The sample lists about 380,000 clones; approximately 96% were seen once. Material: memory CD8+ T cells sorted from blood. Specified subset: CD45RO+ cells pooled with CCR7-negative TemRA cells. The receptors here all came from a man aged 25-45 years in good health.

This chain uses TRBV7-3 with TRBJ2-1; 9 bases are a match to TRBD2. The germline V gene has CDR1 SGHTA and CDR2 FQGTGA. The CDR3 contains 17 residues. Trimming cost V 4 bases and J 5 bases; bases outside gene matches: 12. CDR3: CASSSREWTSEHNEQFF. The CDR3 DNA sequence: TGTGCCAGCAGCTCGCGAGAGTGGACTAGCGAACACAATGAGCAGTTCTTC.

V is TRBV4-2 and J is TRBJ2-7, with 7 bases identical to TRBD2. This CDR3 region has 18 residues. Trimming cost V 2 bases and J 7 bases; bases outside gene matches: 20. CDR1 LGHNA and CDR2 YNFKEQ come from the germline V gene. CDR3 nucleotide sequence: TGTGCCAGCAGCCAACGTCTTGGAGGCGGGAGCTCCTCGGGGGAGCAGTACTTC. The encoded protein is CASSQRLGGGSSSGEQYF.

The rearrangement links TRBV18 to TRBJ2-7, with 8 bases matching TRBD2. CDR1 and CDR2 (germline): KGHSH, LQKENI. The junction had 11 bases not matched to a gene; V was cut back by 2 bases and J by 2 bases. There are 17 residues in the CDR3. The CDR3 DNA is TGTGCCAGCTCACCAGGACCCTATAGCGGGGCACCCTACGAGCAGTACTTC. Its protein product is CASSPGPYSGAPYEQYF.

V and J are TRBV19 and TRBJ1-2; D is possibly TRBD1 (6 bases). This CDR3 spans 14 amino acids. Germline assignment: CDR1 LNHDA and CDR2 SQIVND (reference sequence). Deletions cut 1 base from V and 6 bases from J, with 12 bases between. CDR3 DNA sequence: TGTGCCAGTAGTATAGGGAACAGGGTACATGGCTACACCTTC. It yields the protein CASSIGNRVHGYTF.

This clone appeared a single time. The V and J genes are TRBV28 and TRBJ2-7; 11 positions match TRBD2. Germline trimming cut 5 bases from V and 3 bases from J; bases unmatched to any gene: 9. The CDR3 sequence is 16 residues long. CDR1 and CDR2 from the germline V gene are MDHEN and SYDVKM. This CDR3 is CASSLSPGTSGYEQYF. Written as DNA, the CDR3 is TGTGCCAGCAGTCTCTCTCCCGGGACTAGCGGCTACGAGCAGTACTTC.

The sample holds a few counts of this clone. The CDR3 protein is CASSLAVWGGELFF. The DNA of the CDR3 is TGTGCCAGCAGCTTAGCAGTCTGGGGAGGGGAGCTGTTTTTT. The V gene is TRBV7-9, the J gene TRBJ2-2; D gene unclear. Germline CDR1 reads SEHNR; CDR2 reads FQNEAQ (reference sequence). This CDR3 region has 14 residues. V was clipped by 0 bases and J by 8 bases, with 10 bases between them.

The genes are TRBV7-9 and TRBJ2-1; D gene unclear. The V gene's germline CDR1 is SEHNR and CDR2 FQNEAQ (reference sequence). CDR3 size: 17 residues. The V gene lost 5 bases and the J gene lost 5 bases, with 22 bases spanning the gap. CDR3 coding DNA: TGTGCCAGCAGCCAATTCCCTTCGCGAGGTTCGGACAATGAGCAGTTCTTC. The encoded protein is CASSQFPSRGSDNEQFF. Together with reference TRBV7-9 and TRBJ2-1, the CDR3 gives the full variable domain: DTGVSQNPRHKITKRGQNVTFRCDPISEHNRLYWYRQTLGQGPEFLTYFQNEAQLEKSRLLSDRFSAERPKGSFSTLEIQRTEQGDSAMYLCASSQFPSRGSDNEQFFGPGTRLTVL.

V is TRBV6-1 and J is TRBJ1-2; D perhaps matches TRBD1 (5 bases). This CDR3 contains 14 residues. The germline CDR1 and CDR2 sequences are MNHNS and SASEGT. Trimming shortened V by 5 bases and J by 5 bases, and 15 bases separated the two germline ends. CDR3 region: CASSTRGSSYGYTF. The CDR3 coding sequence is TGTGCCAGCAGTACACGGGGCTCTTCTTATGGCTACACCTTC.

The chain employs TRBV19 and TRBJ1-2; no clear D. The CDR3 length is 14 residues. Per the germline V gene, CDR1 is LNHDA and CDR2 is SQIVND (reference sequence). Trimming took 10 bases from V and 3 from J, leaving 18 bases between them. The CDR3: CATGGRAGDYGYTF. Here the CDR3 DNA reads TGTGCCACCGGAGGGAGAGCAGGTGACTATGGCTACACCTTC. Supplemented by reference TRBV19 and TRBJ1-2, the full variable domain reads DGGITQSPKYLFRKEGQNVTLSCEQNLNHDAMYWYRQDPGQGLRLIYYSQIVNDFQKGDIAEGYSVSREKKESFPLTVTSAQKNPTAFYLCATGGRAGDYGYTFGSGTRLTVV.

The rearrangement links TRBV7-8 to TRBJ1-2; possibly TRBD1 for D (5 bases). Germline loops: CDR1 SGHVS, CDR2 FQNEAQ. This CDR3 is 14 amino acids long. Trimming removed 1 base at V and 4 bases at J, with 10 bases between. CDR3 sequence (DNA): TGTGCCAGCAGCTTAGGGGGGGACGGCTATGGCTACACCTTC. Residues: CASSLGGDGYGYTF.

The chain joins TRBV10-3 to TRBJ1-5, with D perhaps TRBD1 (5 bases). This CDR3 has 14 amino acids. V was cut by 2 bases and J by 4 bases, with 9 bases left in between. CDR1 and CDR2 from the germline V gene are ENHRY and SYGVKD. The CDR3 region is CAISEQGGNQPQHF. For the CDR3, the DNA is TGTGCCATCAGTGAGCAGGGAGGGAATCAGCCCCAGCATTTT.

The rearrangement uses TRBV7-6 and TRBJ1-1; 9 bases match TRBD1. V shed 0 bases and J 5 bases; nucleotides not matched to a gene: 4. The CDR3 covers 15 residues. Germline V lookup: CDR1 SGHVS, CDR2 FNYEAQ. CDR3 DNA: TGTGCCAGCAGCTTAGCGGGACAGGGCGAGACTGAAGCTTTCTTT. It codes for CASSLAGQGETEAFF.

The rearrangement links TRBV5-4 to TRBJ2-7; 14 bases match TRBD2. Germline V gives CDR1 SGHNT, CDR2 YYREEE (reference sequence). After removal of 1 base from V and 4 bases from J, the junction contained 4 bases not matched to a gene. The CDR3 covers 16 residues. CDR3 coding DNA: TGTGCCAGCAGCTTGAGGACTAGCGGGAGGAAGTACGAGCAGTACTTC. Its protein product is CASSLRTSGRKYEQYF.

The genes are TRBV12-2 and TRBJ2-3; the table gives TRBD2 as D, unverified against the DNA. TRBV12-2 is a known pseudogene. This CDR3 has 19 residues. CDR3 in amino acids: CASRLARDKREYDTDTQYF. CDR3 DNA: TGTGCAAGTCGCTTAGCGCGGGATAAGAGGGAGTATGACACAGATACGCAGTATTTT.

This sequence joins TRBV6-5 and TRBJ2-7; 10 bases agree with TRBD1. Per the germline V gene, CDR1 is MNHEY and CDR2 is SVGAGI. The trim removed 4 bases at V and 6 bases at J, leaving 3 bases unmatched. CDR3 length: 13 residues. The CDR3 DNA reads TGTGCCAGCAGTTTTCGGGACAGGGGCGAGCAGTACTTC. Amino acids: CASSFRDRGEQYF.

The chain links TRBV5-1 to TRBJ2-1, with TRBD2 matching over 7 bases. J was trimmed by 0 bases and V by 4 bases; bases with no gene match: 4. Per the germline V gene, CDR1 is SGHRS and CDR2 is YFSETQ. This CDR3 is built from 15 residues. For the CDR3, the DNA is TGCGCCAGCAGCGGAGCGGGGCCCTCCTACAATGAGCAGTTCTTC. Protein product: CASSGAGPSYNEQFF.

The V and J genes are TRBV9 and TRBJ2-2; 8 nucleotides align to TRBD2. CDR1 and CDR2 (germline): SGDLS, YYNGEE. V lost 2 bases and J lost 4; bases outside the gene matches: 7. The CDR3 extends over 16 amino acids. Written as DNA, the CDR3 is TGTGCCAGCAGCGTGTACGGGAGGGCCGGCACCGGGGAGCTGTTTTTT. Protein: CASSVYGRAGTGELFF.